The T cell receptor (beta chain) described here comes from a study of CD8 T cells in Susac syndrome. The authors reverse transcribed about 0.45 to 1 ug RNA with random hexamers. Amplification of TCR beta CDR3 used immunoSEQ multiplex PCR across 54 Vbeta and 13 Jbeta. Via MiXCR, TCRdb re-called the immunoSEQ multiplex PCR reads, giving one row per CDR3 protein. Altogether roughly 130,000 distinct CDR3 sequences are present, roughly 95% being singletons, with the ten largest covering roughly 0.12%. CD8+ and CD4+ T cells from blood underwent TCR beta sequencing, which was carried out in a high-throughput format. The healthy controls were matched to patients by age and sex. TEMRA cells were FACS-enriched and CD8+ and CD4+ T cells negatively isolated. The CDR3 sequence is 11 residues long. Trimming cost V 2 bases and J 4 bases, with 5 bases left between them. CDR1 DFQATT and CDR2 SNEGSKA come from the germline V gene (reference sequence).

V gene TRBV20-1 combines with J gene TRBJ2-5; no clear D. Source material: CD4+ T cells from PBMCs. The TCR originated in a human donor in good health. The CDR3 reads CSARRAETQYF. The CDR3 DNA is TGCAGTGCTAGACGTGCAGAGACCCAGTACTTC.